This TCR beta chain was recorded in a study of OX40 agonist ivuxolimab in advanced cancers. Regarding the study as a whole: Some of the nonresponding patients also showed low levels of normalized T-cell clonal expansion.

Repertoires were generated with immunoSEQ multiplex PCR, while TCRdb's copy carries only in-frame clones and drops some. In the table there are 45,000 to 75,000 clones, 82% of which are singletons. On this clone itself: The antigen is unknown.

This receptor was identified in an adult with an advanced solid tumor such as melanoma, head and neck, liver or kidney cancer. The sequenced sample was CD4+ or CD8+ T cells sorted from blood, obtained in a trial of the OX40 agonist ivuxolimab.

In DNA, the CDR3 is TGTGCCAGCAGCCCCCGACAGTTTTTCCGCTCTGGGGCCAACGTCCTGACTTTC. It codes for CASSPRQFFRSGANVLTF. The chain links TRBV7-9 to TRBJ2-6, with TRBD1 as a possible D gene (5 bases). V was cut by 5 bases and J by 0 bases, with 17 bases left in between. Germline lookup yields CDR1 SEHNR and CDR2 FQNEAQ (reference sequence). This CDR3 has 18 residues. The whole variable domain, remainder taken from reference TRBV7-9 and TRBJ2-6, is DTGVSQNPRHKITKRGQNVTFRCDPISEHNRLYWYRQTLGQGPEFLTYFQNEAQLEKSRLLSDRFSAERPKGSFSTLEIQRTEQGDSAMYLCASSPRQFFRSGANVLTFGAGSRLTVL.